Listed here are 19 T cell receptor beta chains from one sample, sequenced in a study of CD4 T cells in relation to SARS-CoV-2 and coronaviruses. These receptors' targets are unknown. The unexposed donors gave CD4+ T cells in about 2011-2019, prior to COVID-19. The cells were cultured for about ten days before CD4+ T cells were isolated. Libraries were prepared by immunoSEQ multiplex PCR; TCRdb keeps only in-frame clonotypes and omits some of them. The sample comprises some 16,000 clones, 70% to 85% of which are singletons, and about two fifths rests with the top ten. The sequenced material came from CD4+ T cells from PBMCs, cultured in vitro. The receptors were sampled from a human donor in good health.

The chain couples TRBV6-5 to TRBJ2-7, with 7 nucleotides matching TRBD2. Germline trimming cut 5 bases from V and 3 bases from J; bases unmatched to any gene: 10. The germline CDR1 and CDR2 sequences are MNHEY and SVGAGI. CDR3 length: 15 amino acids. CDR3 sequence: CASSHKMGTNYEQYF. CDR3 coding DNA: TGTGCCAGCAGTCACAAAATGGGGACTAACTACGAGCAGTACTTC.

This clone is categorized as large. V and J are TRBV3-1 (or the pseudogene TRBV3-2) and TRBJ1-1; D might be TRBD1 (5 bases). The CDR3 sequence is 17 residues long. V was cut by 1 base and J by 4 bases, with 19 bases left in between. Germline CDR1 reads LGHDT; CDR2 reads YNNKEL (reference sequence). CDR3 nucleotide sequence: TGTGCCAGCAGCCAAGTCGGGTATGGAGGGAGGGGCACTGAAGCTTTCTTT. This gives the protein CASSQVGYGGRGTEAFF.

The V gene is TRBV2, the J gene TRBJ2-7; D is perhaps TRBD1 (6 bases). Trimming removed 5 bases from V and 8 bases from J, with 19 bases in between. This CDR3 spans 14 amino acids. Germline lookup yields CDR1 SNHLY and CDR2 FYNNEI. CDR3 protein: CASSLQGSQFQQYF. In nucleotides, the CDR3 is TGTGCCAGCAGTTTACAGGGTTCCCAGTTCCAGCAGTACTTC.

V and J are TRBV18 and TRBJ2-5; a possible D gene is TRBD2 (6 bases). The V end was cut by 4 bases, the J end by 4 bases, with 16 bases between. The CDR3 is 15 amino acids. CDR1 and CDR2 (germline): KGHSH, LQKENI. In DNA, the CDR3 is TGTGCCAGCTCACAATCGGGTTTCGGGGGAGAGACCCAGTACTTC. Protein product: CASSQSGFGGETQYF.

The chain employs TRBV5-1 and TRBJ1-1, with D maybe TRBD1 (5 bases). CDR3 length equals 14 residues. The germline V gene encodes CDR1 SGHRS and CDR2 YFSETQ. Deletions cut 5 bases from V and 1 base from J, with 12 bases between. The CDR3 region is CASRKTDRNTEAFF. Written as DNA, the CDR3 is TGCGCCAGCAGAAAGACCGACAGGAACACTGAAGCTTTCTTT.

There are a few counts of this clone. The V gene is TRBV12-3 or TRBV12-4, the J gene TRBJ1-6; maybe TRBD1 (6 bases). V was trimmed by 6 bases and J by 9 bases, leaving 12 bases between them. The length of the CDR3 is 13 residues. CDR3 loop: CASSPGQRSPLHF. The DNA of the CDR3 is TGTGCCAGCAGCCCAGGACAGCGTTCACCCCTCCACTTT.

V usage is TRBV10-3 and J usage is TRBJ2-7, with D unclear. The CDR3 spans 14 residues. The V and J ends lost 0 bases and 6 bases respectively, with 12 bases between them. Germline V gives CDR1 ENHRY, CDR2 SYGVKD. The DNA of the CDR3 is TGTGCCATCAGTGAGTCGATGGTGGGTGGCGAGCAGTACTTC. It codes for CAISESMVGGEQYF.

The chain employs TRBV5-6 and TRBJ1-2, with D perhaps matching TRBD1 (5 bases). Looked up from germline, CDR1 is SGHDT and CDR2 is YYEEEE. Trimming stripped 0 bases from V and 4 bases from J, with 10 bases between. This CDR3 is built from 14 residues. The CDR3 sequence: CASSLGLGGYGYTF. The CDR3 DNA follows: TGTGCCAGCAGCTTGGGCCTGGGGGGCTATGGCTACACCTTC. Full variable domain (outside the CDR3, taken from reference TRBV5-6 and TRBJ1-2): DAGVTQSPTHLIKTRGQQVTLRCSPKSGHDTVSWYQQALGQGPQFIFQYYEEEERQRGNFPDRFSGHQFPNYSSELNVNALLLGDSALYLCASSLGLGGYGYTFGSGTRLTVV.

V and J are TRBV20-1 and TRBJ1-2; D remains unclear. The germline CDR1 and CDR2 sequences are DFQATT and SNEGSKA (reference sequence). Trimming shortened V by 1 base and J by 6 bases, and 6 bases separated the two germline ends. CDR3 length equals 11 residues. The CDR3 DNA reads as TGCAGTGCTAGAGTGGCGCATGGCTACACCTTC. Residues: CSARVAHGYTF.

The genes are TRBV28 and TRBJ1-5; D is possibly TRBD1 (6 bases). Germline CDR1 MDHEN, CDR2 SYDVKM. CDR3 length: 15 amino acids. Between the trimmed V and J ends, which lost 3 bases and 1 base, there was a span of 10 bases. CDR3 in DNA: TGTGCCAGCAGTTTGGGACAAGGGAGCAATCAGCCCCAGCATTTT. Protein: CASSLGQGSNQPQHF. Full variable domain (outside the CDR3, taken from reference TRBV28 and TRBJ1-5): DVKVTQSSRYLVKRTGEKVFLECVQDMDHENMFWYRQDPGLGLRLIYFSYDVKMKEKGDIPEGYSVSREKKERFSLILESASTNQTSMYLCASSLGQGSNQPQHFGDGTRLSIL.

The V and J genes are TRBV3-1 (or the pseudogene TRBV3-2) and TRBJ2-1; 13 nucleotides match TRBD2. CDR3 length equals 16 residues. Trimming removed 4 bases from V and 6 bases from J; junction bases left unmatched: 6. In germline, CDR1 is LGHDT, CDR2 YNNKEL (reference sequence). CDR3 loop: CASSRPGTSGANEQFF. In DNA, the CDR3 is TGTGCCAGCAGCCGCCCCGGGACTAGCGGGGCCAATGAGCAGTTCTTC.

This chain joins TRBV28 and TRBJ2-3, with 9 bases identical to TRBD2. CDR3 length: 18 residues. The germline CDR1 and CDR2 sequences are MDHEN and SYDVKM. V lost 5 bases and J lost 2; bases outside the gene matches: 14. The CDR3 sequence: CASSPGREGLTNTDTQYF. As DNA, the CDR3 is TGTGCCAGCAGTCCGGGGCGGGAGGGCCTGACGAACACAGATACGCAGTATTTT.

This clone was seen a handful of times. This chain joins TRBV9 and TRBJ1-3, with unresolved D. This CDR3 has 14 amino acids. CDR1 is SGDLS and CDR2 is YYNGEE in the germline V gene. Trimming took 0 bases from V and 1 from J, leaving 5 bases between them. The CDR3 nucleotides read TGTGCCAGCAGCGTAGAGTCTTCTGGAAACACCATATATTTT. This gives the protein CASSVESSGNTIYF. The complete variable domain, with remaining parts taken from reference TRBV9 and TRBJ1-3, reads DSGVTQTPKHLITATGQRVTLRCSPRSGDLSVYWYQQSLDQGLQFLIQYYNGEERAKGNILERFSAQQFPDLHSELNLSSLELGDSALYFCASSVESSGNTIYFGEGSWLTVV.

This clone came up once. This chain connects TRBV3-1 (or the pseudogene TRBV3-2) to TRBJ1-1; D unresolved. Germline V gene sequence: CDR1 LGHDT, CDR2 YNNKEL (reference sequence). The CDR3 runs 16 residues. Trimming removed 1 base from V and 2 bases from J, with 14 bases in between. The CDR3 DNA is TGTGCCAGCAGCCAAGGGGTAGGGATCCATAACACTGAAGCTTTCTTT. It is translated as CASSQGVGIHNTEAFF.

The CDR3 is CASSGPNNEQFF. The DNA of the CDR3 is TGTGCCAGCTCCGGGCCCAACAATGAGCAGTTCTTC. V usage is TRBV18 and J usage is TRBJ2-1, with D uncertain. V lost 6 bases to trimming and J lost 5 bases, with 8 bases between them. Germline CDR1 is KGHSH and CDR2 is LQKENI. This CDR3 comprises 12 residues. Full variable domain (rest looked up from reference TRBV18 and TRBJ2-1): NAGVMQNPRHLVRRRGQEARLRCSPMKGHSHVYWYRQLPEEGLKFMVYLQKENIIDESGMPKERFSAEFPKEGPSILRIQQVVRGDSAAYFCASSGPNNEQFFGPGTRLTVL.

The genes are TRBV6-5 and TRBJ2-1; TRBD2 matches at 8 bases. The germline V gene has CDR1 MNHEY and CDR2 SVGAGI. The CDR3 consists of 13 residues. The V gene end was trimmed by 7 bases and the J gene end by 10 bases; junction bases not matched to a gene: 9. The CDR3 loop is CASIQPGLEEQFF. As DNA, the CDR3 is TGTGCCAGCATCCAACCGGGACTAGAAGAGCAGTTCTTC.

CDR3 sequence reads: CASSIGRGGPTDTQYF. The CDR3 DNA is TGTGCCAGTAGTATAGGAAGAGGGGGACCCACAGATACGCAGTATTTT. The V gene is TRBV19, the J gene TRBJ2-3, with a possible D match to TRBD1 (6 bases). Germline CDR1 LNHDA, CDR2 SQIVND (reference sequence). The V end lost 1 base, the J end lost 2 bases, and 13 bases lay between the germline ends. The CDR3 runs 16 residues.

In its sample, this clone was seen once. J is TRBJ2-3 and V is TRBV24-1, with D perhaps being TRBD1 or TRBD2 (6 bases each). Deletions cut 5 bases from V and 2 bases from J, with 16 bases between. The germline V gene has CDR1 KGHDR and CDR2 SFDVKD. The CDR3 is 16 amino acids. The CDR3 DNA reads TGTGCCACCAGTGTTGGTATAGGGGGGATCACAGATACGCAGTATTTT. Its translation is CATSVGIGGITDTQYF.

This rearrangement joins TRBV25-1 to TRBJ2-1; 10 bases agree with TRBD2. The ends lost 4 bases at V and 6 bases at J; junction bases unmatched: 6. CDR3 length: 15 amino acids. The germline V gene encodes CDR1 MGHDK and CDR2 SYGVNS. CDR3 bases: TGTGCCAGCAGTGTGGCACTAGCGGGATCCAATGAGCAGTTCTTC. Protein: CASSVALAGSNEQFF.